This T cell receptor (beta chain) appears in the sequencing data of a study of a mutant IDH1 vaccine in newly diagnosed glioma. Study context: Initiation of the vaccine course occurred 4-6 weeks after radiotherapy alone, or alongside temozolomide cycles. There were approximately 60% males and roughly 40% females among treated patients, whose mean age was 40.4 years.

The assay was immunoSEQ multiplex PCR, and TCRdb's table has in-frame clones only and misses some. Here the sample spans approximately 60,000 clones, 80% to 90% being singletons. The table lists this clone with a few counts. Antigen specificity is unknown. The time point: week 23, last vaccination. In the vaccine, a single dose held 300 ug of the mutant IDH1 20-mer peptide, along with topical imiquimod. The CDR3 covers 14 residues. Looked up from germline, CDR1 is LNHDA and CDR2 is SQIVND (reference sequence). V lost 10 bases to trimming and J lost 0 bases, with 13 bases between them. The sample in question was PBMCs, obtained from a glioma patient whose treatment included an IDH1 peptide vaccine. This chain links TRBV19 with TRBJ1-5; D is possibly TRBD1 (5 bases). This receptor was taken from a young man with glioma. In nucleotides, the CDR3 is TGTGCCACCCAACAGGCTTATAGCAATCAGCCCCAGCATTTT. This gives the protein CATQQAYSNQPQHF.